These T cell receptor beta chains were read from a single sample in a study of control samples from healthy donors and cancer patients. Clones were sequenced by immunoSEQ multiplex PCR, and TCRdb holds only the in-frame ones, with some missing. The table records 150,000 to 180,000 clones, 85% to 95% of them present only once. The source material was blood. These receptors originate from a man aged 35 to 55 in good health. Both conserved end residues are trimmed from each CDR3. Each record gives: J gene, V gene, CDR3 protein.

j_call: TRBJ1-1; v_call: TRBV4-1; cdr3_aa: ASSQGVPRTREPF
j_call: TRBJ1-4; v_call: TRBV7-9; cdr3_aa: ASNLNSGKNEKLF
j_call: TRBJ1-6; v_call: TRBV19; cdr3_aa: ASSKQEVNSPLH
j_call: TRBJ2-7; v_call: TRBV27; cdr3_aa: ASSYGTEQY
j_call: TRBJ1-3; v_call: TRBV6-1; cdr3_aa: ASSDSLGNTIY
j_call: TRBJ1-2; v_call: TRBV6-5; cdr3_aa: ASTDGLRRYGYT
j_call: TRBJ1-2; v_call: TRBV6-5; cdr3_aa: ASRGSYYT
j_call: TRBJ1-3; v_call: TRBV19; cdr3_aa: ASTPTAASSGNTIY
j_call: TRBJ2-7; v_call: TRBV7-9; cdr3_aa: ASSQGQGPYEQY
j_call: TRBJ1-2; v_call: TRBV6-5; cdr3_aa: ASRRLQGIWGYT
j_call: TRBJ2-3; v_call: TRBV9; cdr3_aa: ASSAPRDRDTDTQY
j_call: TRBJ2-1; v_call: TRBV19; cdr3_aa: ASRQGAFDEQF
j_call: TRBJ1-4; v_call: TRBV6-4; cdr3_aa: ASRGPNRTGIEKLF
j_call: TRBJ2-7; v_call: TRBV21-1; cdr3_aa: ASSRTSGCYEQY
j_call: TRBJ1-1; v_call: TRBV18; cdr3_aa: ASSPLGQLNTEAF
j_call: TRBJ1-1; v_call: TRBV9; cdr3_aa: ASSVLQGGSTEAF
j_call: TRBJ1-1; v_call: TRBV30; cdr3_aa: AWSVQWGTEAF
j_call: TRBJ2-2; v_call: TRBV5-4; cdr3_aa: ASSLERNTGELF
j_call: TRBJ1-1; v_call: TRBV7-9; cdr3_aa: ASSLGQENTEAF
j_call: TRBJ2-2; v_call: TRBV7-2; cdr3_aa: ASSLAQAGGLTGELF
j_call: TRBJ1-2; v_call: TRBV7-9; cdr3_aa: ASSLIGPGPEGYT
j_call: TRBJ2-4; v_call: TRBV6-2/TRBV6-3; cdr3_aa: ASSYVGEGLDIQY
j_call: TRBJ1-4; v_call: TRBV7-9; cdr3_aa: ASNLGAGGTNEKLF
j_call: TRBJ2-7; v_call: TRBV28; cdr3_aa: ASSHRERYYEQY
j_call: TRBJ1-5; v_call: TRBV30; cdr3_aa: AWSLGSNQPQH